The rows below give T cell receptor beta chains drawn from one sample of a study of T cell responses to AZD1222 COVID-19 vaccine. Sequencing was performed with immunoSEQ multiplex PCR; in TCRdb, only in-frame clones are kept and a portion is missing. The table shows approximately 140,000 clones, with around 89% occurring only once. The sequencing used peripheral blood, collected on day 0 of AZD1222 vaccination. Every receptor here comes from an adult in good health. The CDR3 runs from the conserved cysteine through the conserved F or W. Fields, in order: V gene, D gene, clone size, J gene, CDR3 DNA, CDR3 protein. D genes are given only for firm matches. The size of a clone is reported for some rows only, either as once, few or many, or as a class for expanded clones.

V gene: TRBV15; D gene: .; clone size: once; J gene: TRBJ2-1; CDR3 DNA: TGTGCCACCAGCAGAGATCGGGAACGAGACCGCAGGTTCTTC; CDR3 protein: CATSRDRERDRRFF
V gene: TRBV3-1/TRBV3-2; D gene: .; clone size: few; J gene: TRBJ1-6; CDR3 DNA: TGTGCCAGCAGCCAAGGTAGGAGGAGTTATTCACCCCTCCACTTT; CDR3 protein: CASSQGRRSYSPLHF
V gene: TRBV4-2; D gene: .; clone size: .; J gene: TRBJ1-2; CDR3 DNA: TGTGCCAGCAGCCAGTCCGGCAAGACTAACTATGGCTACACCTTC; CDR3 protein: CASSQSGKTNYGYTF
V gene: TRBV27; D gene: TRBD1; clone size: .; J gene: TRBJ2-2; CDR3 DNA: TGTGCCAGCAGTTTACAGGGCAGGGGGCGAACCGGGGAGCTGTTTTTT; CDR3 protein: CASSLQGRGRTGELFF
V gene: TRBV2; D gene: TRBD1; clone size: .; J gene: TRBJ1-5; CDR3 DNA: TGTGCCAGCAGTAGGGACAGGGGCTCTAATCAGCCCCAGCATTTT; CDR3 protein: CASSRDRGSNQPQHF
V gene: TRBV7-2; D gene: .; clone size: .; J gene: TRBJ1-3; CDR3 DNA: TGTGCCAGCAGCCCAGGAGGGGTCGGAAACACCATATATTTT; CDR3 protein: CASSPGGVGNTIYF
V gene: TRBV30; D gene: TRBD2; clone size: .; J gene: TRBJ2-3; CDR3 DNA: TGTGCCTGGGACCCTCGCGGGGGGGTCGAGGATACGCAGTATTTT; CDR3 protein: CAWDPRGGVEDTQYF
V gene: TRBV4-3; D gene: .; clone size: .; J gene: TRBJ2-2; CDR3 DNA: TGCGCCAGCAGCCAAGACCGCAGGGCCACCGGGGAGCTGTTTTTT; CDR3 protein: CASSQDRRATGELFF
V gene: TRBV19; D gene: .; clone size: .; J gene: TRBJ1-5; CDR3 DNA: TGTGCCAGTAGTGGGGGGGGAGGTTATAGCAATCAGCCCCAGCATTTT; CDR3 protein: CASSGGGGYSNQPQHF
V gene: TRBV7-2; D gene: .; clone size: .; J gene: TRBJ1-4; CDR3 DNA: TGTGCCAGCAGCTATGGACACCTAGAAAAACTGTTTTTT; CDR3 protein: CASSYGHLEKLFF
V gene: TRBV28; D gene: .; clone size: .; J gene: TRBJ1-2; CDR3 DNA: TGTGCCAGCAGTTTATCCGAGTATGGCTACACCTTC; CDR3 protein: CASSLSEYGYTF
V gene: TRBV7-9; D gene: .; clone size: few; J gene: TRBJ1-6; CDR3 DNA: TGTGCCAGCAGCTTAGGATCAGGGTTCTATAATTCACCCCTCCACTTT; CDR3 protein: CASSLGSGFYNSPLHF
V gene: TRBV3-1/TRBV3-2; D gene: .; clone size: .; J gene: TRBJ1-1; CDR3 DNA: TGTGCCAGCAGCCAGTCGCAGCCCATGAACACTGAAGCTTTCTTT; CDR3 protein: CASSQSQPMNTEAFF
V gene: TRBV7-8; D gene: .; clone size: .; J gene: TRBJ2-1; CDR3 DNA: TGTGCCAGCAGCTTTAGTTACGGCAATGAGCAGTTCTTC; CDR3 protein: CASSFSYGNEQFF
V gene: TRBV5-6; D gene: TRBD1; clone size: .; J gene: TRBJ2-3; CDR3 DNA: TGTGCCAGCAGCGGGACAGGGGACGGATACTCTTACACAGATACGCAGTATTTT; CDR3 protein: CASSGTGDGYSYTDTQYF
V gene: TRBV11-2; D gene: .; clone size: .; J gene: TRBJ2-7; CDR3 DNA: TGTGCCAGCAGCTTAGCTCGTCAGGGCCTATACGAGCAGTACTTC; CDR3 protein: CASSLARQGLYEQYF
V gene: TRBV15; D gene: TRBD2; clone size: .; J gene: TRBJ2-1; CDR3 DNA: TGTGCCACCAGCAGAGCGGGTAGCGGGGCCTACAATGAGCAGTTCTTC; CDR3 protein: CATSRAGSGAYNEQFF
V gene: TRBV4-2; D gene: .; clone size: .; J gene: TRBJ1-2; CDR3 DNA: TGTGCCAGCAGCCAAATCAGACAGCTGAGCGGCTACACCTTC; CDR3 protein: CASSQIRQLSGYTF
V gene: TRBV7-3; D gene: .; clone size: .; J gene: TRBJ2-3; CDR3 DNA: TGTGCCAGCAGCCCCGCCCCGGAGGCCCATACGCAGTATTTT; CDR3 protein: CASSPAPEAHTQYF
V gene: TRBV30; D gene: .; clone size: .; J gene: TRBJ2-1; CDR3 DNA: TGTGCCTGGAGTCTCCTCCCTACAGCTAGAGGGTTGAATGAGCAGTTCTTC; CDR3 protein: CAWSLLPTARGLNEQFF
V gene: TRBV28; D gene: TRBD1; clone size: .; J gene: TRBJ2-7; CDR3 DNA: TGTGCCAGCAGTGCCGGGGACAGCCGAAACGAGCAGTACTTC; CDR3 protein: CASSAGDSRNEQYF
V gene: TRBV2; D gene: .; clone size: once; J gene: TRBJ1-3; CDR3 DNA: TGTGCCAGCGGACGGTTCTCTGGAAACACCATATATTTT; CDR3 protein: CASGRFSGNTIYF
V gene: TRBV5-6; D gene: .; clone size: .; J gene: TRBJ2-2; CDR3 DNA: TGTGCCAGCAGCTTCGGGACTTCCCGCTCCGGGGAGCTGTTTTTT; CDR3 protein: CASSFGTSRSGELFF
V gene: TRBV7-8; D gene: .; clone size: .; J gene: TRBJ2-6; CDR3 DNA: TGTGCCAGCAGCCCCCAAGCAGGACGGGCCTCTGGGGCCAACGTCCTGACTTTC; CDR3 protein: CASSPQAGRASGANVLTF
V gene: TRBV7-3; D gene: TRBD2; clone size: .; J gene: TRBJ2-1; CDR3 DNA: TGTGCCAGCAGCTTAACGTTAGCGAGCGGGGGGGCTTATGAGCAGTTCTTC; CDR3 protein: CASSLTLASGGAYEQFF
V gene: TRBV5-5; D gene: .; clone size: .; J gene: TRBJ1-2; CDR3 DNA: TGTGCCAGCAGCTTAGAGGGGCGGAATTATGGCTACACCTTC; CDR3 protein: CASSLEGRNYGYTF
V gene: TRBV2; D gene: TRBD1; clone size: .; J gene: TRBJ2-7; CDR3 DNA: TGTGCCAGCAGTTATGGACAGGGGGGTTTTGCCCTCTACGAGCAGTACTTC; CDR3 protein: CASSYGQGGFALYEQYF
V gene: TRBV9; D gene: .; clone size: .; J gene: TRBJ1-2; CDR3 DNA: TGTGCCAGCAGCGCGACAGTTCTCTATGGCTACACCTTC; CDR3 protein: CASSATVLYGYTF
V gene: TRBV12-3/TRBV12-4; D gene: .; clone size: .; J gene: TRBJ1-6; CDR3 DNA: TGTGCCAGCAGTAACAGAGATAATTCACCCCTCCACTTT; CDR3 protein: CASSNRDNSPLHF
V gene: TRBV5-4; D gene: .; clone size: .; J gene: TRBJ1-1; CDR3 DNA: TGTGCCAGCAGGTCCGGGTGGAACACTGAAGCTTTCTTT; CDR3 protein: CASRSGWNTEAFF
V gene: TRBV6-1; D gene: TRBD1; clone size: .; J gene: TRBJ1-2; CDR3 DNA: TGTGCCAGCAGTGAAGCGGCGTTGACAGGGTATGGCTACACCTTC; CDR3 protein: CASSEAALTGYGYTF
V gene: TRBV7-2; D gene: .; clone size: .; J gene: TRBJ1-1; CDR3 DNA: TGTGCCAGCAGCTACGGGGTACCGAACACTGAAGCTTTCTTT; CDR3 protein: CASSYGVPNTEAFF
V gene: TRBV6-6; D gene: .; clone size: .; J gene: TRBJ2-7; CDR3 DNA: TGTGCCAGCACCCCGCTACAGGGAAGGAACGAGCAGTACTTC; CDR3 protein: CASTPLQGRNEQYF
V gene: TRBV18; D gene: .; clone size: .; J gene: TRBJ2-5; CDR3 DNA: TGTGCCAGCTCGCAGGCAGGCCAACAAGGGACCCAGTACTTC; CDR3 protein: CASSQAGQQGTQYF
V gene: TRBV9; D gene: TRBD1; clone size: .; J gene: TRBJ2-6; CDR3 DNA: TGTGCCAGCAGCTTCGGACAGGCGGGGGCCAACGTCCTGACTTTC; CDR3 protein: CASSFGQAGANVLTF
V gene: TRBV5-1; D gene: .; clone size: once; J gene: TRBJ1-2; CDR3 DNA: TGCGCCAGCAGTAGTCAGGGCGGGAACTATGGCTACACCTTC; CDR3 protein: CASSSQGGNYGYTF
V gene: TRBV5-6; D gene: TRBD1; clone size: .; J gene: TRBJ1-2; CDR3 DNA: TGTGCCAGCAGCAGGCGACAGGGGATCGGATGGGGCTACACCTTC; CDR3 protein: CASSRRQGIGWGYTF
V gene: TRBV21-1; D gene: .; clone size: .; J gene: TRBJ1-2; CDR3 DNA: TGTGCCAGCAGCCGACCGGTCGGGGCAGGGGGCGCGAGAGGCTACACCTTC; CDR3 protein: CASSRPVGAGGARGYTF
V gene: TRBV6-5; D gene: .; clone size: .; J gene: TRBJ1-6; CDR3 DNA: TGTGCCAGCAGTTATGGAGGGGTCTATAATTCACCCCTCCACTTT; CDR3 protein: CASSYGGVYNSPLHF
V gene: TRBV7-9; D gene: TRBD1; clone size: few; J gene: TRBJ2-7; CDR3 DNA: TGTGCCAGCAGCTCGCAGGGGGCCTGGGAGCAGTACTTC; CDR3 protein: CASSSQGAWEQYF
V gene: TRBV9; D gene: .; clone size: .; J gene: TRBJ2-2; CDR3 DNA: TGTGCCAGCAGCCCCCGGGTAGTCGGGCATTTAGCCGGGGAGCTGTTTTTT; CDR3 protein: CASSPRVVGHLAGELFF
V gene: TRBV28; D gene: .; clone size: .; J gene: TRBJ1-1; CDR3 DNA: TGTGCCAGCAGTTTGGAGGTCCCTGAAGCTTTCTTT; CDR3 protein: CASSLEVPEAFF
V gene: TRBV19; D gene: .; clone size: .; J gene: TRBJ2-2; CDR3 DNA: TGTGCCAGTAGTATAGTGGGAGAAGCCGGGGAGCTGTTTTTT; CDR3 protein: CASSIVGEAGELFF
V gene: TRBV5-1; D gene: TRBD1; clone size: .; J gene: TRBJ2-1; CDR3 DNA: TGCGCCAGCAGCTTGCGACAGGGGAACAATGAGCAGTTCTTC; CDR3 protein: CASSLRQGNNEQFF
V gene: TRBV19; D gene: .; clone size: once; J gene: TRBJ1-1; CDR3 DNA: TGTGCCAGTAGTATAGTTATGCGCTCCGGGGCCCCAGCTTTCTTT; CDR3 protein: CASSIVMRSGAPAFF
V gene: TRBV9; D gene: .; clone size: .; J gene: TRBJ2-3; CDR3 DNA: TGTGCCAGCGCTAATGGCCTAGCCATCTCAGATACGCAGTATTTT; CDR3 protein: CASANGLAISDTQYF
V gene: TRBV19; D gene: .; clone size: .; J gene: TRBJ2-3; CDR3 DNA: TGTGCCAGTAACCCGGCAGGGGTTTTCACAGATACGCAGTATTTT; CDR3 protein: CASNPAGVFTDTQYF